This is a list of T cell receptor beta chains from one sample in a study of OX40 agonist ivuxolimab in advanced cancers. TCRdb's table, derived via immunoSEQ multiplex PCR, lists solely in-frame clones and lacks some. The table has tens of thousands of clones, over 70% seen once; the top ten hold approximately 5%. Sequenced material: CD4+ or CD8+ T cells sorted from blood, taken in a trial of the OX40 agonist ivuxolimab. The receptors originated from an adult with an advanced solid tumor such as melanoma, head and neck, liver or kidney cancer. Each CDR3 is given with its conserved first and last residue. The D gene is left open where the match is weak. Expanded clones are given a class, and other clones once, few, many or no size at all.

>TRBJ2-2|TRBV5-1|NA|NA
CASSLEGSRTGELFF
TGCGCCAGCAGCTTGGAGGGCAGCCGAACCGGGGAGCTGTTTTTT
>TRBJ1-3|TRBV6-5|NA|NA
CASKQVSGNTIYF
TGTGCCAGCAAGCAGGTCTCTGGAAACACCATATATTTT
>TRBJ1-2|TRBV6-5|NA|TRBD1
CASRLRQGPNYGYTF
TGTGCCAGCAGACTACGACAGGGGCCCAACTATGGCTACACCTTC
>TRBJ2-7|TRBV6-1|NA|NA
CASSEIPYEQYF
TGTGCCAGCAGTGAAATCCCCTACGAGCAGTACTTC
>TRBJ2-3|TRBV5-1|NA|NA
CASSPGPPAHTNTQYF
TGCGCCAGCAGCCCAGGGCCCCCCGCGCACACAAATACGCAGTATTTT
>TRBJ1-1|TRBV19|NA|NA
CASSILRAGATEAFF
TGTGCCAGTAGTATCCTCAGGGCAGGGGCCACTGAAGCTTTCTTT
>TRBJ2-7|TRBV6-5|NA|NA
CASSYTRGSYEQYF
TGTGCCAGCAGTTACACAAGGGGATCCTACGAGCAGTACTTC
>TRBJ2-7|TRBV7-6|few|NA
CASRGLSSYEQYF
TGTGCCAGCCGAGGCTTGAGCTCCTACGAGCAGTACTTC
>TRBJ2-3|TRBV7-2|NA|NA
CASSPIVFVAKGKDTQYF
TGTGCCAGCAGCCCGATAGTTTTCGTGGCCAAGGGGAAGGATACGCAGTATTTT
>TRBJ1-5|TRBV19|once|NA
CASTDSNQPQHF
TGTGCCAGTACAGATAGCAATCAGCCCCAGCATTTT
>TRBJ1-2|TRBV6-5|NA|NA
CASSLGGNYGYTF
TGTGCCAGCAGTCTTGGGGGAAACTATGGCTACACCTTC
>TRBJ2-3|TRBV7-3|once|TRBD2
CASSSPGLAGADTQYF
TGTGCCAGCAGCTCACCGGGACTAGCGGGAGCAGATACGCAGTATTTT
>TRBJ2-7|TRBV19|NA|TRBD1
CATASGAGGPYEQYF
TGTGCCACGGCATCAGGGGCAGGGGGTCCCTACGAGCAGTACTTC
>TRBJ2-2|TRBV5-1|many|TRBD2
CASSFQLRTSFSGELFF
TGCGCCAGCAGCTTCCAATTAAGGACTAGCTTTTCCGGGGAGCTGTTTTTT
>TRBJ2-5|TRBV5-4|NA|TRBD2
CASSFLGSGREGETQYF
TGTGCCAGCAGCTTTCTCGGTAGCGGGAGGGAGGGGGAGACCCAGTACTTC
>TRBJ2-2|TRBV4-1|NA|NA
CASSPTAPNTGELFF
TGCGCCAGCAGCCCCACGGCCCCTAACACCGGGGAGCTGTTTTTT
>TRBJ2-3|TRBV2|NA|NA
CASRVGSTDTQYF
TGTGCCAGCAGGGTTGGTAGCACAGATACGCAGTATTTT
>TRBJ2-3|TRBV6-5|NA|NA
CASSDTDTQYF
TGTGCCAGCAGCGACACAGATACGCAGTATTTT
>TRBJ1-5|TRBV10-2|few|NA
CASTRNSNQPQHF
TGCGCCAGCACCCGGAATAGCAATCAGCCCCAGCATTTT
>TRBJ2-1|TRBV7-3|NA|NA
CASSPNGNEQFF
TGTGCCAGCAGCCCAAACGGAAATGAGCAGTTCTTC
>TRBJ2-2|TRBV7-6|NA|TRBD2
CASSLGLAGVDGELFF
TGTGCCAGCAGCTTAGGGCTAGCGGGAGTGGACGGGGAGCTGTTTTTT
>TRBJ2-2|TRBV10-1|NA|NA
CASSRSSTGELFF
TGCGCCAGCAGCCGTAGCAGCACCGGGGAGCTGTTTTTT
>TRBJ2-2|TRBV7-2|NA|NA
CASSPTVAGELFF
TGTGCCAGCAGCCCGACAGTCGCCGGGGAGCTGTTTTTT
>TRBJ2-3|TRBV5-1|NA|NA
CASSRGGGYTDTQYF
TGCGCCAGCAGCCGAGGCGGCGGGTACACAGATACGCAGTATTTT
>TRBJ1-5|TRBV19|few|NA
CASADDKGNQPQHF
TGTGCCAGTGCCGATGACAAAGGAAATCAGCCCCAGCATTTT
>TRBJ2-7|TRBV7-2|NA|NA
CASSFSGISHSYEQYF
TGTGCCAGCAGCTTCTCCGGGATATCACACTCCTACGAGCAGTACTTC
>TRBJ2-5|TRBV7-9|NA|NA
CASSGAGETQYF
TGTGCCAGTAGTGGGGCGGGAGAGACCCAGTACTTC
>TRBJ2-3|TRBV18|NA|TRBD2
CASSTLAGVDTQYF
TGTGCCAGCTCAACACTAGCGGGAGTAGATACGCAGTATTTT
>TRBJ2-5|TRBV2|NA|TRBD2
CASSEETSGFDAETQYF
TGTGCCAGCAGTGAGGAGACTAGCGGGTTCGATGCGGAGACCCAGTACTTC
>TRBJ2-7|TRBV15|NA|NA
CATSRAERAGSYEQYF
TGTGCCACCAGCAGAGCCGAGCGGGCCGGCTCCTACGAGCAGTACTTC
>TRBJ2-1|TRBV7-2|NA|NA
CASGPTTMGDEQFF
TGTGCCAGCGGACCTACTACCATGGGCGATGAGCAGTTCTTC
>TRBJ1-2|TRBV19|NA|NA
CASSMRREGYTF
TGTGCCAGTAGTATGCGAAGGGAAGGCTACACCTTC
>TRBJ1-1|TRBV7-2|NA|NA
CASSLVGKMNTEAFF
TGTGCCAGCAGCTTAGTTGGCAAAATGAACACTGAAGCTTTCTTT
>TRBJ2-1|TRBV7-9|NA|TRBD2
CASSPTSGGNEQFF
TGTGCCAGCAGCCCGACTAGCGGGGGGAATGAGCAGTTCTTC
>TRBJ2-7|TRBV7-3|NA|TRBD2
CASSLRPGLAGGEQYF
TGTGCCAGCAGCTTACGGCCGGGACTAGCGGGAGGGGAGCAGTACTTC
>TRBJ1-3|TRBV2|NA|NA
CASSVGNFGNTIYF
TGTGCCAGCAGTGTGGGGAATTTCGGAAACACCATATATTTT
>TRBJ1-6|TRBV5-4|NA|NA
CASSFGGVDSPLHF
TGTGCCAGCAGCTTCGGGGGGGTGGATTCACCCCTCCACTTT
>TRBJ2-3|TRBV7-2|NA|TRBD2
CASSFLGLAGETDTQYF
TGTGCCAGCAGCTTCCTGGGACTAGCGGGAGAAACAGATACGCAGTATTTT
>TRBJ2-6|TRBV19|NA|NA
CASSIGGFGANVLTF
TGTGCCAGTAGTATCGGGGGATTTGGGGCCAACGTCCTGACTTTC
>TRBJ2-1|TRBV5-1|NA|TRBD2
CASSLGLADHNEQFF
TGCGCCAGCAGCTTGGGACTAGCGGACCACAATGAGCAGTTCTTC
>TRBJ2-7|TRBV5-1|NA|TRBD1
CASSLTTGTGEVSYEQYF
TGCGCCAGCAGCTTGACGACCGGGACAGGGGAAGTATCCTACGAGCAGTACTTC
>TRBJ2-7|TRBV29-1|NA|NA
CSVVLPFEQYF
TGCAGCGTTGTTCTTCCGTTCGAGCAGTACTTC
>TRBJ2-2|TRBV9|few|NA
CASSVSGNTGELFF
TGTGCCAGCAGCGTATCAGGGAACACCGGGGAGCTGTTTTTT
>TRBJ2-1|TRBV5-4|NA|TRBD2
CASSPPSGSRNEQFF
TGTGCCAGCAGCCCTCCTAGCGGGAGTCGAAATGAGCAGTTCTTC
>TRBJ2-5|TRBV7-7|NA|NA
CASSLGASPWETQYF
TGTGCTAGCAGCTTAGGGGCCTCGCCATGGGAGACCCAGTACTTC
>TRBJ1-4|TRBV6-1|NA|TRBD1
CASRQGAREKLFF
TGTGCCAGCAGACAGGGGGCTCGGGAAAAACTGTTTTTT
>TRBJ2-3|TRBV10-3|NA|TRBD2
CAISDHSGGEGTQYF
TGTGCCATCAGTGACCACAGCGGGGGGGAGGGTACGCAGTATTTT
>TRBJ1-3|TRBV18|NA|NA
CASSPLGSSGNTIYF
TGTGCCAGCTCACCACTGGGCAGCTCTGGAAACACCATATATTTT
>TRBJ2-5|TRBV6-1|NA|NA
CASSEQGFETQYF
TGTGCCAGCAGTGAACAGGGCTTCGAGACCCAGTACTTC
>TRBJ1-1|TRBV10-3|NA|NA
CAISESTRGEAFF
TGTGCCATCAGTGAGTCGACTCGGGGGGAAGCTTTCTTT
>TRBJ2-3|TRBV9|NA|NA
CASSVGPGDTQYF
TGTGCCAGCAGCGTAGGGCCCGGAGATACGCAGTATTTT
>TRBJ1-6|TRBV6-4|NA|NA
CASSDSTSPLHF
TGTGCCAGCAGTGACTCGACTTCACCCCTCCACTTT
>TRBJ1-4|TRBV2|NA|NA
CASSDRRSLPVDNEKLFF
TGTGCCAGCAGTGATAGACGGAGTCTACCAGTCGACAATGAAAAACTGTTTTTT
>TRBJ1-2|TRBV19|NA|TRBD1
CASTPTGTGPYGYTF
TGTGCCAGTACCCCAACCGGGACAGGACCCTATGGCTACACCTTC
>TRBJ1-4|TRBV2|few|NA
CASSLDGSNEKLFF
TGTGCCAGCAGTTTGGACGGGTCTAATGAAAAACTGTTTTTT
>TRBJ2-3|TRBV6-5|NA|NA
CASTFTDTQYF
TGTGCCAGCACGTTCACAGATACGCAGTATTTT
>TRBJ2-2|TRBV2|NA|TRBD1
CASTSSRDRAGELFF
TGTGCCAGCACCTCGTCCCGGGACAGGGCCGGGGAGCTGTTTTTT
>TRBJ2-3|TRBV5-4|NA|TRBD2
CATNPAGGRADTQYF
TGTGCCACCAACCCAGCGGGAGGGCGCGCAGATACGCAGTATTTT
>TRBJ2-1|TRBV5-1|NA|TRBD2
CASSLGAGGANEQFF
TGCGCCAGCAGCTTGGGAGCGGGAGGAGCGAATGAGCAGTTCTTC
>TRBJ2-7|TRBV5-4|once|TRBD1
CASSLGIGTGNYEQYF
TGTGCCAGCAGCTTGGGGATCGGGACAGGGAACTACGAGCAGTACTTC